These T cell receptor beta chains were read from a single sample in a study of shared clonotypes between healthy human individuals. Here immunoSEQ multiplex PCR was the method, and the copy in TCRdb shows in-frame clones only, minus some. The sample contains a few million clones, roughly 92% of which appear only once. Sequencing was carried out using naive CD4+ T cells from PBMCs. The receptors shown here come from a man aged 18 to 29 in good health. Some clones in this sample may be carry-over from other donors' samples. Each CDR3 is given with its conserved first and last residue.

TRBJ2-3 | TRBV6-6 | CASRMGGQPDRQYF
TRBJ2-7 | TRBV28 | CASRSRAAHSYEQYF
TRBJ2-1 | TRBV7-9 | CASSLGLIWEQFF
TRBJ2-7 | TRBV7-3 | CASSLTGTVYEQYF
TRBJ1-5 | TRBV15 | CATSRGELSNQPQHF
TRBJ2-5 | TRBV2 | CASTGSETQYF
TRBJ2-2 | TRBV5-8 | CASSLKTGELFF
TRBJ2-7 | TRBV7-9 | CASSLDFRVSEQYF
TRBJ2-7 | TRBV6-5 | CASSFSRGTGGREQYF
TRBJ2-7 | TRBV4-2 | CASSQEKGSNYEQYF
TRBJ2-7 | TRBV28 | CASSFGGSNYEQYF
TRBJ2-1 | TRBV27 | CASSLRPLLAGTRSSYNEQFF
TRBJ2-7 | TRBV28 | CASTPRLTYEQYF
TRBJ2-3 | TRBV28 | CASRWGSNTDTQYF
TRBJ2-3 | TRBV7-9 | CASSSGTARTDTQYF
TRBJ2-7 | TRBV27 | CASSLSGGVKYF
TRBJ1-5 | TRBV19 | CASSMRTVSNQPQHF
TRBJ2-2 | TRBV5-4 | CASSSDWTGNTGELFF
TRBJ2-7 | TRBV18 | CASSPYEGSGEQYF
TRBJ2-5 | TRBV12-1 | CASSFALSSGRVGQETQYF
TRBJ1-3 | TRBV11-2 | CASSDASTNTIYF
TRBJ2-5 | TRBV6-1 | CASSRDYQETQYF
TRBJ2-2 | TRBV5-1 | CASSPAQITGELFF
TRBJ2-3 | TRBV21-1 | CASSKISPSGRMDTQYF
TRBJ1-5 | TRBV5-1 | CASSPDYSNQPQHF
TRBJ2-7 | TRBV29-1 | CSVASGMGYEQYF
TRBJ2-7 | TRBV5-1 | CASSLTRGYEQYF
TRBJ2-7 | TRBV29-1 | CSAYIPGEKYEQYF
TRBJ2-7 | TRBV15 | CATSRLTGGLEQYF